The T cell receptor (beta chain) under discussion was sequenced for a study of T-cell reconstitution after alpha-beta-depleted transplantation in children (dated by TCRdb to the mid-2010s). With respect to the entire study: Using TCR repertoire profiling, the study quantitatively followed how T-cell immune reconstitution unfolded in children after TCRalphabeta/CD19-depleted allogeneic hematopoietic cell transplantation. Here is what the overall study found, with its caveats: Hyperexpanded clone frequencies declined over subsequent months; after one year, T-cell counts and TCRbeta diversity were mostly attributed to newly produced T cells. The high TCRbeta diversity at day 60 in some patients was ascribed to recipient T cells and intrathymic progenitors that had survived conditioning. The apparently early alphabetaT-cell count recovery about two months after transplant was reportedly dependent on only several hundred rapidly expanded clones derived from non-depleted graft cells.

The protocol used for the library was PCR. Reads for this sample came from an Illumina HiSeq 2500. TCR library preparation used molecular barcoding, with unique molecular identifiers applied to normalize quantification of the TCRbeta repertoire. TCRdb redid the processing of the public reads, applying fastp at Q25 and MiXCR, and retained in-frame beta chains. Rows with a matching CDR3 protein are joined into one entry that keeps the most common DNA and genes. Across this sample there are fewer than 550,000 distinct CDR3 sequences, with 15% to 20% seen only once. 25% to 35% of the sample lies in the top ten. This clonotype appeared a few times. The antigen this receptor binds is unknown. There are no base qualities to consult, and no much larger clone falls within one base. This specimen's treatment or condition label, interpreted: allogeneic hematopoietic cell transplantation with graft depleted of TCRalphabeta T cells and CD19 B cells. The transplant recipients were children given TCRalphabeta/CD19-depleted allogeneic hematopoietic cell grafts.

The clonotype comes from a boy less than two years old who had a stem cell transplant for Wiskott-Aldrich syndrome, so the T cells may come from the graft donor. Sequences were derived from PBMCs, mostly from graft donor cells, sampled 360 days after TCRalphabeta/CD19-depleted stem cell transplant.

The nucleotide sequence reads TGTGCCAGCAGCTCATTTGTGCGGAGCACAGATACGCAGTATTTT. Its translation reads: CASSSFVRSTDTQYF. This receptor chain uses TRBV7-9 and TRBJ2-3; no D gene can be assigned with confidence. Trimming costs V 4 bases and J 0 bases, and their ends lie 11 bases apart. There are 15 amino acids in the CDR3, from cysteine to phenylalanine inclusive. Only the CDR3 part of the read is kept: 45 bases, read in frame from the first base. The CDR1 and CDR2 encoded by the germline V gene (reference sequence) are SEHNR and FQNEAQ.